The source of this TCR beta chain is a study of OX40 agonist ivuxolimab in advanced cancers. The method was immunoSEQ multiplex PCR; TCRdb's version includes in-frame clones alone and lacks a portion of them. This table has 55,000 to 75,000 clones, more than 65% appearing once. Sampling times: baseline, cycle 4 day 1, cycle 7 day 1. Study-level results: Doses of 0.1 to 3.0 mg/kg were accompanied by clonal expansion of CD4+ and CD8+ blood T cells by week 6.

A word on this clone: Its antigen is undetermined.

This sequence was found in an adult with an advanced solid tumor such as melanoma, head and neck, liver or kidney cancer. Sequencing used CD4+ or CD8+ T cells sorted from blood, obtained in a trial of the OX40 agonist ivuxolimab.

The CDR3 nucleotides read TGCGCCAGCAGCTTGTCCGGGGGCCTCCCAGGGGAGCAGTACTTC. Its translation is CASSLSGGLPGEQYF. This chain links TRBV5-1 with TRBJ2-7; TRBD1 or TRBD2 may be the D gene (6 bases each). The germline CDR1 and CDR2 sequences are SGHRS and YFSETQ. The CDR3 is 15 residues long. Trimming removed 1 base at V and 7 bases at J, with 18 bases between.